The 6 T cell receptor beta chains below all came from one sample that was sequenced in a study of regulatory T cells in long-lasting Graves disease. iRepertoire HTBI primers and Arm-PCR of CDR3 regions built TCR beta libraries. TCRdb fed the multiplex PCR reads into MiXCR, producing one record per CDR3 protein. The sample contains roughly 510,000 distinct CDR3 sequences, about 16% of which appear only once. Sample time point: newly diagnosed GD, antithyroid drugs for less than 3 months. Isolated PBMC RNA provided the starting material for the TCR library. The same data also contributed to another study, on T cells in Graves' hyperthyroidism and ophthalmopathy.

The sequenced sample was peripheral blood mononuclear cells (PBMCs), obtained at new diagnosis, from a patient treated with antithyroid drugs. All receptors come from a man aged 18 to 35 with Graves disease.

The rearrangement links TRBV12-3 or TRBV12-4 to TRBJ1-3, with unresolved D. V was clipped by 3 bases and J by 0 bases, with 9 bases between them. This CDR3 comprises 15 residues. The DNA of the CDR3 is TGTGCCAGCAGTTTTTTAGGGTTCTCTGGAAACACCATATATTTT. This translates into CASSFLGFSGNTIYF.

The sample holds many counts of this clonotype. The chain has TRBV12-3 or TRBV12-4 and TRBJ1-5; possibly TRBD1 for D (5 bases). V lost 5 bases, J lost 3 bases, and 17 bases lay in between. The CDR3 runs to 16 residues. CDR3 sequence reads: CASSDYEGHDNQPQHF. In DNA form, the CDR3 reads TGTGCCAGCAGTGACTATGAGGGGCACGACAATCAGCCCCAGCATTTT.

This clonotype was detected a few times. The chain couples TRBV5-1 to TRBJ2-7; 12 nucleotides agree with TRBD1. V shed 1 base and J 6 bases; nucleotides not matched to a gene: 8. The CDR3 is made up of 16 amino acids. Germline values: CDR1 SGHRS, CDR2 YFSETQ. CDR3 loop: CASSLLPGQGAPEQYF. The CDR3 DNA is TGCGCCAGCAGCTTGTTACCGGGACAGGGGGCCCCCGAGCAGTACTTC.

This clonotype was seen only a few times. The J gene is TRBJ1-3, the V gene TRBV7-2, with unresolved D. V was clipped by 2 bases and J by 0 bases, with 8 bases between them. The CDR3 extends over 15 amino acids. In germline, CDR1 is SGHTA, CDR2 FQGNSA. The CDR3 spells CASSLRRNSGNTIYF. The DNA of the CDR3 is TGTGCCAGCAGCTTAAGACGGAACTCTGGAAACACCATATATTTT.

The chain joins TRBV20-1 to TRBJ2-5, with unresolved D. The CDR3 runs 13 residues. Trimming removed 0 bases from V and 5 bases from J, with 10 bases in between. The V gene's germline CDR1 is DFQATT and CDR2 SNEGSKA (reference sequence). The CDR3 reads CSARDWSAETQYF. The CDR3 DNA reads TGCAGTGCTAGAGATTGGAGCGCTGAGACCCAGTACTTC.

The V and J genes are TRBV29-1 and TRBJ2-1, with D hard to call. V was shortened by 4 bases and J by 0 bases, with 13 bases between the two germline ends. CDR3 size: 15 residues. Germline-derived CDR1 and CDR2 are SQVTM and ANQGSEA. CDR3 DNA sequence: TGCAGCGTTGCCCCCAGTCCGAGCTCCTACAATGAGCAGTTCTTC. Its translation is CSVAPSPSSYNEQFF.